The 10 T cell receptor beta chains given below trace back to one sample, sequenced in a study of cytomegalovirus exposure and HLA in healthy donors (dated by TCRdb to about 2017). The library relied on the immunoSEQ multiplex PCR assay. For the multiplex PCR, a mixture combining 60 forward primers for TCR Vbeta segments and 13 reverse primers for TCR Jbeta segments was used. TCRdb re-hosts the immuneACCESS table, in-frame sequences only. Its copies lack some clones; in the studies checked, an unresolved V gene accounts for under half of them, and the cause for the rest is not known. The sample's table covers roughly 150,000 clones. Clones ranked in the top ten supply around 1.5% of the sample. The specimen was PBMCs. These receptors all come from a woman aged 45-60 years in good health and CMV-seronegative.

V gene TRBV9 combines with J gene TRBJ1-1; no clear D gene. This CDR3 comprises 14 residues. Germline V CDR1 and CDR2: SGDLS, YYNGEE. With 3 bases removed from V and 2 bases from J, the gap between germline ends came to 11 bases. CDR3 sequence reads: CASSARRENTEAFF. The CDR3 DNA is TGTGCCAGCAGCGCCCGGCGGGAAAACACTGAAGCTTTCTTT.

This chain joins TRBV7-2 and TRBJ1-5; a possible D gene is TRBD1 (6 bases). Germline loops: CDR1 SGHTA, CDR2 FQGNSA. This CDR3 region has 13 residues. Trimming stripped 5 bases from V and 5 bases from J, with 10 bases between. The CDR3 sequence is CASSPDRDQPQHF. CDR3 in DNA: TGTGCCAGCAGCCCGGACAGAGATCAGCCCCAGCATTTT.

The chain has TRBV6-1 and TRBJ2-3; D call uncertain. Germline-derived CDR1 and CDR2 are MNHNS and SASEGT. The CDR3 runs to 12 residues. V lost 3 bases, J lost 6 bases, and 7 bases lay in between. The CDR3 loop reads CASSETRDTQYF. CDR3 sequence (DNA): TGTGCCAGCAGTGAGACTCGGGATACGCAGTATTTT.

The chain carries TRBV19 and TRBJ2-1; 9 bases are a match to TRBD2. CDR3 length equals 15 residues. V dropped 3 bases and J dropped 4; count of bases not matched to a gene: 4. CDR1 is LNHDA, CDR2 SQIVND, per germline (reference sequence). The CDR3 DNA reads as TGTGCCAGTAGTATTGTAAGCGGGAGGTACAATGAGCAGTTCTTC. Amino acid sequence: CASSIVSGRYNEQFF.

As for this clone: At the DNA level, this CDR3 is encoded by other sequences in the same sample as well. The chain couples TRBV19 to TRBJ2-1; the D gene is possibly TRBD2 (6 bases). Germline V CDR1 and CDR2: LNHDA, SQIVND (reference sequence). The CDR3 totals 15 residues. V lost 3 bases to trimming and J lost 1 base, with 10 bases between them. CDR3 sequence: CASSMEGRSYNEQFF. The CDR3 DNA sequence: TGTGCCAGTAGTATGGAGGGGAGGTCCTACAATGAGCAGTTCTTC.

The V gene is TRBV10-3, the J gene TRBJ1-1; no definite D call. Germline loops: CDR1 ENHRY, CDR2 SYGVKD. The CDR3 spans 13 residues. V lost 10 bases to trimming and J lost 3 bases, with 15 bases between them. As DNA, the CDR3 is TGTGCCACAAGGCTGGAACGGGACACTGAAGCTTTCTTT. Amino acid sequence: CATRLERDTEAFF.

DNA for the CDR3: TGTGCCAGCAGCCAGGGAGACAGGGCTAACTATGGCTACACCTTC. Protein: CASSQGDRANYGYTF. The chain is built from TRBV5-4 and TRBJ1-2, with TRBD1 matching over 7 bases. Germline trimming cut 4 bases from V and 0 bases from J; bases unmatched to any gene: 6. CDR1 and CDR2 (germline): SGHNT, YYREEE (reference sequence). The CDR3 spans 15 residues.

The chain couples TRBV5-1 to TRBJ2-2, with 11 bases matching TRBD2. V shed 2 bases, J shed 2 bases, and the junction held 2 bases outside the gene matches. CDR1 and CDR2 (germline): SGHRS, YFSETQ. The CDR3 covers 16 residues. The chain's CDR3 is CASSLTSGSNTGELFF. Here the CDR3 DNA reads TGCGCCAGCAGCTTAACTAGCGGGAGCAACACCGGGGAGCTGTTTTTT.

The DNA for the CDR3 is TGTGCCAGCAGCTTGGCAACGGACTATCAGCCCCAGCATTTT. Translating it yields CASSLATDYQPQHF. J is TRBJ1-5 and V is TRBV5-8; no reliable D call. Trimming left V 0 bases short and J 5 bases short, with 9 bases between. This CDR3 is 14 amino acids long. Germline-derived CDR1 and CDR2 are SGHTS and YDEGEE.

DNA for the CDR3: TGTGCCAGCTCTTGGGGACAGGGAGAGACCCAGTACTTC. It encodes CASSWGQGETQYF. The chain is built from TRBV18 and TRBJ2-5, with 9 nucleotides matching TRBD1. The CDR3 has 13 amino acids. V was pared by 6 bases and J by 4 bases, with 3 bases of the junction left unmatched. CDR1 is KGHSH and CDR2 is LQKENI in the germline V gene.